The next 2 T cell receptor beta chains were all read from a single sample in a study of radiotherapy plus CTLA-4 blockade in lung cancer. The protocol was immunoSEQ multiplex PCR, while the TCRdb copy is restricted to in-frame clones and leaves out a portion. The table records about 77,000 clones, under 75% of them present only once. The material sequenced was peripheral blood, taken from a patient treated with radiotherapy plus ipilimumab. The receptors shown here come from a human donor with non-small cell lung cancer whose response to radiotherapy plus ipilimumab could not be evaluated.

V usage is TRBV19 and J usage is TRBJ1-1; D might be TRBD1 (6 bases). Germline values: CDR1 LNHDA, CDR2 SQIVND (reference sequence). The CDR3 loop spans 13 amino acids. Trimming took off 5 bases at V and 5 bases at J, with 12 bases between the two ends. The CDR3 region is CASSYQGQTEAFF. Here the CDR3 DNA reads TGTGCCAGTAGTTATCAGGGGCAGACTGAAGCTTTCTTT.

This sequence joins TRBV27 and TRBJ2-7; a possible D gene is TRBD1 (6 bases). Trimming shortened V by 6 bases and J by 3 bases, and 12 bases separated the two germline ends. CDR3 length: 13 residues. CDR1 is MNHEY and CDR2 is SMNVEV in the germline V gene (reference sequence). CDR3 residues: CASSVVDSYEQYF. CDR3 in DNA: TGTGCCAGCAGCGTGGTGGACAGCTACGAGCAGTACTTC.